This paragraph covers one TCR beta chain sequence. Primers used in a second PCR of about 7 to 12 cycles were a sample-barcoded 5' primer and a J-beta primer mix. A single record per CDR3 protein comes from TCRdb applying MiXCR to the 5' RACE reads. The sample records over a million distinct CDR3 sequences, around 45% being singletons. These data belong to a study of blood T cells in healthy people across ages. The CDR3 totals 16 residues. Germline V lookup: CDR1 MNHEY, CDR2 SMNVEV (reference sequence). V shed 3 bases and J 1 base; nucleotides not matched to a gene: 6. This TCR came from a woman aged 60-75 years in good health. The V call is TRBV27, the J call TRBJ2-1; 7 bases match TRBD2. Sequencing was done on a sample of blood. The CDR3 is CASSFRTRGSYNEQFF. The CDR3 nucleotides are TGTGCCAGCAGTTTCCGGACTAGAGGATCCTACAATGAGCAGTTCTTC.